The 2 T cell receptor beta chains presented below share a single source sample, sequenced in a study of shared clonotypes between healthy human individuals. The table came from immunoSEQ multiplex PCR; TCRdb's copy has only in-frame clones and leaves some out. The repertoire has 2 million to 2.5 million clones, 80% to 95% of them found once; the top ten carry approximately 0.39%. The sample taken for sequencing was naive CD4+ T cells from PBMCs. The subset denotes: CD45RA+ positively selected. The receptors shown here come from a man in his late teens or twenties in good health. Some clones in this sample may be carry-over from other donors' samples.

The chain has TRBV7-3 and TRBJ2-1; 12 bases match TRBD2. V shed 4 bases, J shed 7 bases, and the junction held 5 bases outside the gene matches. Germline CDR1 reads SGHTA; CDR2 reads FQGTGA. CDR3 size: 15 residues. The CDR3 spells CASSWLAGGSNEQFF. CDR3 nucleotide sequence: TGTGCCAGCAGCTGGCTAGCGGGAGGGTCGAATGAGCAGTTCTTC.

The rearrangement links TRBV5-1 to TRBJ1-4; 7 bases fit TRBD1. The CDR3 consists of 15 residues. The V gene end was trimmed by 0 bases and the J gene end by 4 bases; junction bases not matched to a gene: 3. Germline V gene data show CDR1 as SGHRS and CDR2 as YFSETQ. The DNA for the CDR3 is TGCGCCAGCAGCTTGGTGTCAGGGGGTAATGAAAAACTGTTTTTT. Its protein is CASSLVSGGNEKLFF.